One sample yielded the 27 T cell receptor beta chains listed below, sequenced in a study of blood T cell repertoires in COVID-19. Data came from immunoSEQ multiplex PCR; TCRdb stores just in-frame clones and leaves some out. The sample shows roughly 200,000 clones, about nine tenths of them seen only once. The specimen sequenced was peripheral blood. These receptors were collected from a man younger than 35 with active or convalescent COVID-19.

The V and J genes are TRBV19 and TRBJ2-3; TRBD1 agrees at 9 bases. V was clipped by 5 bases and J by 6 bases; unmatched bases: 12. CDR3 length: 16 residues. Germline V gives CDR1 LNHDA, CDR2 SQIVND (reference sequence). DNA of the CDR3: TGTGCCAGTAGTTCCCTCCGGGACAGGGATCCCGATACGCAGTATTTT. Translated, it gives CASSSLRDRDPDTQYF.

CDR3 residues: CASKTSVASYEQYF. The CDR3 DNA follows: TGTGCCAGCAAGACCAGCGTGGCCTCCTACGAGCAGTACTTC. The chain joins TRBV2 to TRBJ2-7, with unresolved D. The CDR3 consists of 14 residues. The V end was cut by 7 bases, the J end by 0 bases, with 13 bases between. Germline lookup yields CDR1 SNHLY and CDR2 FYNNEI. Variable domain in full (rest from reference TRBV2 and TRBJ2-7): EPEVTQTPSHQVTQMGQEVILRCVPISNHLYFYWYRQILGQKVEFLVSFYNNEISEKSEIFDDQFSVERPDGSNFTLKIRSTKLEDSAMYFCASKTSVASYEQYFGPGTRLTVT.

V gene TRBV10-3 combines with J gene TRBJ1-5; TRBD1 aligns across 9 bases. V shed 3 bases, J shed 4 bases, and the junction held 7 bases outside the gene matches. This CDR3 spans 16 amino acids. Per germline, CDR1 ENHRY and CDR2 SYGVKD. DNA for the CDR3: TGTGCCATCAGTGACCCCATTGGACAGGGGAATCAGCCCCAGCATTTT. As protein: CAISDPIGQGNQPQHF.

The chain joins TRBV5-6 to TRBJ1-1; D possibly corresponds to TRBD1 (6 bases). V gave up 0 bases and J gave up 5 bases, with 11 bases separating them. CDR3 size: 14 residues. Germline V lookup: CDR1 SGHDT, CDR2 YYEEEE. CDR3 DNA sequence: TGTGCCAGCAGCTTGGGACAGGAATATACTGAAGCTTTCTTT. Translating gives CASSLGQEYTEAFF.

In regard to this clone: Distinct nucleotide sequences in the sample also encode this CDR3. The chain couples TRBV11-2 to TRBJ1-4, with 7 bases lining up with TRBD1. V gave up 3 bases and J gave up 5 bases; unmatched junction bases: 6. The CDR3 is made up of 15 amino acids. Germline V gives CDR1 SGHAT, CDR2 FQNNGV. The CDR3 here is CASSLGDRDNEKLFF. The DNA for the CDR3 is TGTGCCAGCAGCTTGGGCGACAGGGACAATGAAAAACTGTTTTTT.

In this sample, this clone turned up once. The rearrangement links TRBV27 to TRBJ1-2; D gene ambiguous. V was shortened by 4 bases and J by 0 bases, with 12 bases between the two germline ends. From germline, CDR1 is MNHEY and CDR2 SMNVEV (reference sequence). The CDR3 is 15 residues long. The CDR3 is CASSSRRLANYGYTF. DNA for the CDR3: TGTGCCAGCAGTTCCCGCCGCCTAGCTAACTATGGCTACACCTTC.

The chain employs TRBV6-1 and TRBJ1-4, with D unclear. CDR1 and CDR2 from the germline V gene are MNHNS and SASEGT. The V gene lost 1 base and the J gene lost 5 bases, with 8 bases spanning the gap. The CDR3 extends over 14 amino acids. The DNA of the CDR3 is TGTGCCAGCAGTGAAGTGACACAGAATGAAAAACTGTTTTTT. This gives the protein CASSEVTQNEKLFF.

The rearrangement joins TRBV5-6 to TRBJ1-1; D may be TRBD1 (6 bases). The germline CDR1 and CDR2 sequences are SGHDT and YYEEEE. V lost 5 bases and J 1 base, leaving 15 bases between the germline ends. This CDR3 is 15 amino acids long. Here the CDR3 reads CASRRPDRPNTEAFF. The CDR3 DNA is TGTGCCAGCAGACGACCGGACAGACCGAACACTGAAGCTTTCTTT.

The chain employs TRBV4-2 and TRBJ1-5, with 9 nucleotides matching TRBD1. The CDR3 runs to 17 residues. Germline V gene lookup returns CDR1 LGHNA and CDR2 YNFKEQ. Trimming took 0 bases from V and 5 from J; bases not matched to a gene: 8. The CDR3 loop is CASSQEGGQGGDQPQHF. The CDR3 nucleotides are TGTGCCAGCAGCCAAGAAGGGGGACAGGGAGGGGATCAGCCCCAGCATTTT.

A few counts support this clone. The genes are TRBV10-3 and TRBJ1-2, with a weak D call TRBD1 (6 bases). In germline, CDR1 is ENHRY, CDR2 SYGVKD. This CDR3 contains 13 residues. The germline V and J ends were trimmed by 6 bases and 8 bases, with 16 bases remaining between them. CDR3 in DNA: TGTGCCATCAGACCGGACAGCCTGTTCGGCTACACCTTC. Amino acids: CAIRPDSLFGYTF.

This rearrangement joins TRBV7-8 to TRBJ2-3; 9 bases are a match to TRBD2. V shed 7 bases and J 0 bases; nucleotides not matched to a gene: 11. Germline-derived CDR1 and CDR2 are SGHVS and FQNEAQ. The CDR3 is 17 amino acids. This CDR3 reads CASTPQASGISTDTQYF. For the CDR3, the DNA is TGTGCCAGCACCCCCCAGGCTAGCGGGATCAGCACAGATACGCAGTATTTT.

The CDR3 is CASSQSDRGLNNEQFF. In DNA form, the CDR3 reads TGTGCCAGCAGCCAGTCAGACAGGGGACTTAACAATGAGCAGTTCTTC. The V gene is TRBV4-2, the J gene TRBJ2-1; 8 nucleotides match TRBD1. Trimming took 3 bases from V and 5 from J; bases not matched to a gene: 9. CDR1 is LGHNA, CDR2 YNFKEQ, per germline. This CDR3 spans 16 amino acids.

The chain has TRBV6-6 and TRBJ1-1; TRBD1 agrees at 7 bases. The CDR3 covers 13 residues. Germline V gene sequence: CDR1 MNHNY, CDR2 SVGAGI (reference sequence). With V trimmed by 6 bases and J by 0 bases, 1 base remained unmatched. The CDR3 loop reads CASRGTVNTEAFF. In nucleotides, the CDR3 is TGTGCCAGCAGAGGGACAGTGAACACTGAAGCTTTCTTT.

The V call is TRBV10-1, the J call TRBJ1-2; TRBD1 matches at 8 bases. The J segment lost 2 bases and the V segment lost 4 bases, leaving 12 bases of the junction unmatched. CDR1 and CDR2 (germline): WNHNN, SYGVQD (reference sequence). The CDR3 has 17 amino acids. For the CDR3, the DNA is TGCGCCAGCAGTGCACCCAACGACAACAGGGGGAACTATGGCTACACCTTC. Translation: CASSAPNDNRGNYGYTF.

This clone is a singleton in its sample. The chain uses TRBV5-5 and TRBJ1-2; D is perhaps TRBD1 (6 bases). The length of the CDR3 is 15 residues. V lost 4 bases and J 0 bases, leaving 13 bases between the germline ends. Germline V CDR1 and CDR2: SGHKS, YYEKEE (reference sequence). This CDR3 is CASSPWGGPNYGYTF. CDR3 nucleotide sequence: TGTGCCAGCAGCCCGTGGGGGGGGCCTAACTATGGCTACACCTTC.

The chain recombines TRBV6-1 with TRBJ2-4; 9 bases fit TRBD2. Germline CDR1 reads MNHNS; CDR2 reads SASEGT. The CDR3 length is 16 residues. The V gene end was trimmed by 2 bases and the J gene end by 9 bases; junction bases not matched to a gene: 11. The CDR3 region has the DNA TGTGCCAGCAGTGAATTCGGCGGGGGGGCCTCTCGCATTCAGTACTTC. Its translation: CASSEFGGGASRIQYF.

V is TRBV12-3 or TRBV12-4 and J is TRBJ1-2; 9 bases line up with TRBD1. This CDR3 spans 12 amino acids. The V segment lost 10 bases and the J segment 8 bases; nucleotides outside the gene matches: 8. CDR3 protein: CATRDRGYGYTF. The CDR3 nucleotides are TGTGCCACCAGAGACAGGGGGTACGGCTACACCTTC.

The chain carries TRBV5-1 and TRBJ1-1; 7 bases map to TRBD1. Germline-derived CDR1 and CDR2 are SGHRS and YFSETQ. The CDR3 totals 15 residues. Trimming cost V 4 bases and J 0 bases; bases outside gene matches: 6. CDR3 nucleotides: TGCGCCAGCAGCCTCGGACAGGCCATGAACACTGAAGCTTTCTTT. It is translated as CASSLGQAMNTEAFF.

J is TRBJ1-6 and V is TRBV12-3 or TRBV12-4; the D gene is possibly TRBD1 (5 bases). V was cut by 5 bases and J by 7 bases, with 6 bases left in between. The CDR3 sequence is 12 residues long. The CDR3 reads CASSRGNSPLHF. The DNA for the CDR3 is TGTGCCAGCAGTAGGGGAAATTCACCCCTCCACTTT.

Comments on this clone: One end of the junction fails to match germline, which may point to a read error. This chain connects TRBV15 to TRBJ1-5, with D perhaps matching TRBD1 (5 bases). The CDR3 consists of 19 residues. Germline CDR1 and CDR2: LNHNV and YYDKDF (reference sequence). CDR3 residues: CATRREEGLRGHSNQPQHF. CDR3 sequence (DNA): TGTGCCACCAGAAGAGAGGAGGGACTCCGGGGTCATAGCAATCAGCCCCAGCATTTT.

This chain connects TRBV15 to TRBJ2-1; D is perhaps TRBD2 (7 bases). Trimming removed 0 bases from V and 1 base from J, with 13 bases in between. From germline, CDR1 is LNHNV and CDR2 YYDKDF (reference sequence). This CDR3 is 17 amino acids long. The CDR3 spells CATSRDPGGRSYNEQFF. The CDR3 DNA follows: TGTGCCACCAGCAGAGATCCGGGGGGCAGGTCCTACAATGAGCAGTTCTTC. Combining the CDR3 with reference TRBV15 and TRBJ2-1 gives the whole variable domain DAMVIQNPRYQVTQFGKPVTLSCSQTLNHNVMYWYQQKSSQAPKLLFHYYDKDFNNEADTPDNFQSRRPNTSFCFLDIRSPGLGDTAMYLCATSRDPGGRSYNEQFFGPGTRLTVL.

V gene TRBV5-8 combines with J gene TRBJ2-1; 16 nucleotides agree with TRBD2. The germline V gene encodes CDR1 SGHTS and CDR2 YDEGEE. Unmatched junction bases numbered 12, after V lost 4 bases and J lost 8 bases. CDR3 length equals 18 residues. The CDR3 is CASSGTSGGAFLGHEQFF. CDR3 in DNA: TGTGCCAGCAGCGGGACTAGCGGGGGGGCTTTTTTGGGCCATGAGCAGTTCTTC.

Here the CDR3 DNA reads TGTGCCAGCCTGGGACTCCGCGAAGCTTTCTTT. Residues: CASLGLREAFF. The V call is TRBV2, the J call TRBJ1-1; D is perhaps TRBD1 (5 bases). Trimming pared 8 bases from V and 8 bases from J, leaving 12 bases between. This CDR3 spans 11 amino acids. The germline gives CDR1 SNHLY, CDR2 FYNNEI.

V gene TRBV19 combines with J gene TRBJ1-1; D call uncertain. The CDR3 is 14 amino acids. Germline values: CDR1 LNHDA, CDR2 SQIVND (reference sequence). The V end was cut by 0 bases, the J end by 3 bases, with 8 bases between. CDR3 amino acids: CASSIDPRYTEAFF. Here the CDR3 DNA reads TGTGCCAGTAGTATAGACCCCAGGTACACTGAAGCTTTCTTT.

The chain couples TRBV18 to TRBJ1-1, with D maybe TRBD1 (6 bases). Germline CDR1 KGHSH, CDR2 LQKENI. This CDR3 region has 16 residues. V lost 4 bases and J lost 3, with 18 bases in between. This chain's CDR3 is CASSLNSGDGDTEAFF. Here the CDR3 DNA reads TGTGCCAGCTCACTAAACTCAGGGGATGGGGACACTGAAGCTTTCTTT.

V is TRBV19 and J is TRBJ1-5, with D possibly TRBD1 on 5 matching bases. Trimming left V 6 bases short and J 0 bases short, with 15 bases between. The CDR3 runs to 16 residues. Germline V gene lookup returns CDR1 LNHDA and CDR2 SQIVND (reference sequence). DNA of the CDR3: TGTGCCAGTAGGATTGACAGAATTAATAGCAATCAGCCCCAGCATTTT. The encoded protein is CASRIDRINSNQPQHF.

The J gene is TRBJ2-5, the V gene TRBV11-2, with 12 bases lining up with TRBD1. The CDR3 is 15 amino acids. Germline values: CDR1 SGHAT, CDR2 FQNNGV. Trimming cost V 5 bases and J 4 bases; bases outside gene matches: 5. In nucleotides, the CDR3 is TGTGCCAGCAGCGAGGGGACAGGGGGCGGAGAGACCCAGTACTTC. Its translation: CASSEGTGGGETQYF.